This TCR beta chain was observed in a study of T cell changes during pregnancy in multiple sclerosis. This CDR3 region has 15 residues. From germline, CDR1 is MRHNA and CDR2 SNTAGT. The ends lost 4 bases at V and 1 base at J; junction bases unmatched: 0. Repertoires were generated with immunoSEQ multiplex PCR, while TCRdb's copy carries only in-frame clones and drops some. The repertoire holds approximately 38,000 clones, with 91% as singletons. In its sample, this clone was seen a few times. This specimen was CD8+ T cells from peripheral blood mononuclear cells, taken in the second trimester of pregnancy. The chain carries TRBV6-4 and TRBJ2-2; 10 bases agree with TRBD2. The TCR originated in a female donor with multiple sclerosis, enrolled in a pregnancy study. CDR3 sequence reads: CASSGTSGNTGELFF. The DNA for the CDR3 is TGTGCCAGCAGTGGGACTAGCGGGAACACCGGGGAGCTGTTTTTT.